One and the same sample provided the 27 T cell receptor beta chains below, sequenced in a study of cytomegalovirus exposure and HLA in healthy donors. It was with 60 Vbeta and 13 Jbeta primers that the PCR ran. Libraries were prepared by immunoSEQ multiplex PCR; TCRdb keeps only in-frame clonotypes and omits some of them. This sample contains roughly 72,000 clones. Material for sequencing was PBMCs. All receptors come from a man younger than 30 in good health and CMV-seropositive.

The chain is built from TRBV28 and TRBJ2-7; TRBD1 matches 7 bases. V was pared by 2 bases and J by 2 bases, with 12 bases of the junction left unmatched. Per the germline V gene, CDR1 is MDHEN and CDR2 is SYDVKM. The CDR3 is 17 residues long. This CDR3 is CASSLNLLGQDAYEQYF. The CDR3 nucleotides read TGTGCCAGCAGTTTAAATTTACTCGGACAGGACGCCTACGAGCAGTACTTC.

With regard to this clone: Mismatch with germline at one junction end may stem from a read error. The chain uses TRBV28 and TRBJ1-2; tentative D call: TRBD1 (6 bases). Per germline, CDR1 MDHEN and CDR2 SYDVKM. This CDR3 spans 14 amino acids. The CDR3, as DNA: TGTGCCAGCAGTTTCCGAACCGCTCACGGGACACCTTTCTTC. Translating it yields CASSFRTAHGTPFF.

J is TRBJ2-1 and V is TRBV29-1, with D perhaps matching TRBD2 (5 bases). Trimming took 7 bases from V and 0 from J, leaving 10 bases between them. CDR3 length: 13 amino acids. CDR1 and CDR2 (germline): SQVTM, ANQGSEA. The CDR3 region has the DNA TGCAGCGCAGACTACCTCTCCTACAATGAGCAGTTCTTC. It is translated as CSADYLSYNEQFF.

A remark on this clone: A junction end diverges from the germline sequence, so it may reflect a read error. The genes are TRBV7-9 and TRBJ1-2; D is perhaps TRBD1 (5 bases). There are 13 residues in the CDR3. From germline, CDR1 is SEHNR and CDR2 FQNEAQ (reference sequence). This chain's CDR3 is CASSFPGLRFSYF. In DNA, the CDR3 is TGTGCCAGCAGCTTCCCGGGACTCCGATTTTCTTACTTC. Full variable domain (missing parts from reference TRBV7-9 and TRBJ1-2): DTGVSQNPRHKITKRGQNVTFRCDPISEHNRLYWYRQTLGQGPEFLTYFQNEAQLEKSRLLSDRFSAERPKGSFSTLEIQRTEQGDSAMYLCASSFPGLRFSYFGSGTRLTVV.

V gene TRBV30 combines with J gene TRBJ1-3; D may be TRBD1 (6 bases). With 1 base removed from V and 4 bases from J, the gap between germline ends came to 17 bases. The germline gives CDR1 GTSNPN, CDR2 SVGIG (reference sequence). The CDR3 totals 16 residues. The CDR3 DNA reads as TGTGCCTGGAGTGCCGAGACAGGCCTGGGGGGAAACACCATATATTTT. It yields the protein CAWSAETGLGGNTIYF.

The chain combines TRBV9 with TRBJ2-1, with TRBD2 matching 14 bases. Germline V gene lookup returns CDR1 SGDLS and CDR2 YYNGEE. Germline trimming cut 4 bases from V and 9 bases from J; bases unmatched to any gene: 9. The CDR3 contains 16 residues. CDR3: CASSRGGLAGDGEQFF. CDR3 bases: TGTGCCAGCAGCAGGGGGGGACTAGCGGGAGATGGTGAGCAGTTCTTC.

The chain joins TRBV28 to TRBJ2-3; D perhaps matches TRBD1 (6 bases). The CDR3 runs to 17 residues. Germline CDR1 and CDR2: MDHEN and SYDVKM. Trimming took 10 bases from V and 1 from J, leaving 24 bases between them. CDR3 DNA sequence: TGTGCCACCCAGAAGTCAGGGGTAAGGGTCGGCACAGATACGCAGTATTTT. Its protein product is CATQKSGVRVGTDTQYF.

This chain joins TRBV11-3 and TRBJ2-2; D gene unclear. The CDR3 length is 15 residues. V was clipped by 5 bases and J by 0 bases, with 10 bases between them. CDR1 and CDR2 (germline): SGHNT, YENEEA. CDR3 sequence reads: CASSPWATNTGELFF. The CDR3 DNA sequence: TGTGCCAGCAGCCCCTGGGCTACGAACACCGGGGAGCTGTTTTTT.

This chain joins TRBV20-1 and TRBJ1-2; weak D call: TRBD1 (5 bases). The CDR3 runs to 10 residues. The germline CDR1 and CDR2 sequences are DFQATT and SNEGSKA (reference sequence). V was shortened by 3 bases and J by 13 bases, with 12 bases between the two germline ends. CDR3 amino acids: CSASTRVSTF. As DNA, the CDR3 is TGCAGTGCTAGCACCAGGGTGTCCACCTTC.

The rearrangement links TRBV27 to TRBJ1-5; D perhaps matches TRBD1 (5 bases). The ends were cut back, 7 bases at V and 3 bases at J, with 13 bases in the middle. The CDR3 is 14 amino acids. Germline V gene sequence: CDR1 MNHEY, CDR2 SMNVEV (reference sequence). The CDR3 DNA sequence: TGTGCCAGCACCGCCTCAGGGTACAATCAGCCCCAGCATTTT. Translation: CASTASGYNQPQHF.

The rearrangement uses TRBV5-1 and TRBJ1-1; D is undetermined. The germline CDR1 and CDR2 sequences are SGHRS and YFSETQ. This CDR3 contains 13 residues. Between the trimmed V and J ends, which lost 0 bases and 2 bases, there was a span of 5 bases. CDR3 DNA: TGCGCCAGCAGCTTGGAAATAAACACTGAAGCTTTCTTT. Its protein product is CASSLEINTEAFF.

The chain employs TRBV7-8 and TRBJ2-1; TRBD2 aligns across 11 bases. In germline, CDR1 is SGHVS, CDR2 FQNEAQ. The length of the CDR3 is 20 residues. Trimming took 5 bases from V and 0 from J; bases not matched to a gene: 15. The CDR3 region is CASSAILAGVFESSYNEQFF. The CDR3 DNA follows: TGTGCCAGCAGCGCGATACTAGCGGGAGTGTTTGAAAGCTCCTACAATGAGCAGTTCTTC.

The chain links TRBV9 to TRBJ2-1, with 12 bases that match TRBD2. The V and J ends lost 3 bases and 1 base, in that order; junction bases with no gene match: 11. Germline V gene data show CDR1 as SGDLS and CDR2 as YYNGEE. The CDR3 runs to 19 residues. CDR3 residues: CASSGKTSGGYFSYNEQFF. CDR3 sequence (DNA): TGTGCCAGCAGCGGAAAGACTAGCGGGGGCTACTTTTCCTACAATGAGCAGTTCTTC.

The CDR3, as DNA: TGTGCCACCAGCAGAGATCGAGTAGCTACAACTAATGAAAAACTGTTTTTT. Its translation is CATSRDRVATTNEKLFF. The rearrangement links TRBV15 to TRBJ1-4; no definite D call. The CDR3 runs 17 residues. From germline, CDR1 is LNHNV and CDR2 YYDKDF (reference sequence). Trimming removed 0 bases at V and 0 bases at J, with 11 bases between.

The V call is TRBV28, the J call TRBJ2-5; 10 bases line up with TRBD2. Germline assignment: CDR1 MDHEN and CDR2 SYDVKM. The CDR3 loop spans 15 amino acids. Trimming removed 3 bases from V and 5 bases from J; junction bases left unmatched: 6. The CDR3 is CASSFKLAGAETQYF. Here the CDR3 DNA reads TGTGCCAGCAGTTTCAAGCTAGCGGGAGCTGAGACCCAGTACTTC.

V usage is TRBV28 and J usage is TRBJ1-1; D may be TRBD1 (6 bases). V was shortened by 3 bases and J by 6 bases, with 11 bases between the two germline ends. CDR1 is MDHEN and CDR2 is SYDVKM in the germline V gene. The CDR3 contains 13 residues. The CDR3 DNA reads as TGTGCCAGCAGTTTGATGGGGGCCGCTGAAGCTTTCTTT. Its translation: CASSLMGAAEAFF.

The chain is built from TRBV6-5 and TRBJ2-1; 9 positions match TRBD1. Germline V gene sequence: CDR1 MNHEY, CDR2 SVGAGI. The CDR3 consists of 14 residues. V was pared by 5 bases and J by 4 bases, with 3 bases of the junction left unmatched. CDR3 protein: CASSLGTGYNEQFF. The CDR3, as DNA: TGTGCCAGCAGTCTTGGGACAGGGTACAATGAGCAGTTCTTC.

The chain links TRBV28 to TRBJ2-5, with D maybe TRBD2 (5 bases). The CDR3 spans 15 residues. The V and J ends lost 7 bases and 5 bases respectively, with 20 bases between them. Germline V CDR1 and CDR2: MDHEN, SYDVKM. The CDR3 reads CASIHKRSKEETQYF. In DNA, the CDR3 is TGTGCCAGCATACATAAGCGGAGTAAGGAGGAGACCCAGTACTTC.

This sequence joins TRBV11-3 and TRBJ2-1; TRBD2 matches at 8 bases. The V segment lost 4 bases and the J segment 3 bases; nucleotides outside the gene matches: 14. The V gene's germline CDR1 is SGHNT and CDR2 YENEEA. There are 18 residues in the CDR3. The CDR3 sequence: CASSSGWEAGANYNEQFF. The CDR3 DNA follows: TGTGCCAGCAGCTCCGGTTGGGAAGCGGGGGCCAACTACAATGAGCAGTTCTTC.

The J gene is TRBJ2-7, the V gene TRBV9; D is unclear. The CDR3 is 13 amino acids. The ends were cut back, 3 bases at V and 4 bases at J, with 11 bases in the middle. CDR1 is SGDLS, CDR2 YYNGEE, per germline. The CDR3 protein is CASSAPPLYEQYF. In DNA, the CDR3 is TGTGCCAGCAGCGCCCCCCCTTTGTACGAGCAGTACTTC.

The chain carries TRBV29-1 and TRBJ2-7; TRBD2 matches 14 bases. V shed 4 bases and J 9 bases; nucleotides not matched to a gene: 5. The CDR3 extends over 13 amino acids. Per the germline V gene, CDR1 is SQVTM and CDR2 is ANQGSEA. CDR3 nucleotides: TGCAGCGTTGCCCCGGGACTAGCGGGAGTGCAGTACTTC. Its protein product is CSVAPGLAGVQYF.

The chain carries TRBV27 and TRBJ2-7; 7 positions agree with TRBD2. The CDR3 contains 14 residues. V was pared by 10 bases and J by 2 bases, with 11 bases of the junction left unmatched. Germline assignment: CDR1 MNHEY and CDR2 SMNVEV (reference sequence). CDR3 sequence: CATRGDYVTYEQYF. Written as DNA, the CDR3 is TGTGCCACCCGAGGGGACTACGTAACCTACGAGCAGTACTTC.

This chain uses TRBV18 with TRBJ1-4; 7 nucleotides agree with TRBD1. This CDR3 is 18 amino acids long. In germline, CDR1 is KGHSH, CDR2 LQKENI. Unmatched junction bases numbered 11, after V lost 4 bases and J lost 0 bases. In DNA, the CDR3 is TGTGCCAGCTCACGCATTCCGGGACAGTCTGCAACTAATGAAAAACTGTTTTTT. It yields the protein CASSRIPGQSATNEKLFF.

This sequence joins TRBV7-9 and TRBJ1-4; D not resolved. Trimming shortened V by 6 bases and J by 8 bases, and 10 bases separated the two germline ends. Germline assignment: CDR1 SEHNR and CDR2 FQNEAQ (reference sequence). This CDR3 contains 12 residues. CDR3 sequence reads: CASRIQNEKLFF. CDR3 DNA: TGTGCCAGCAGGATCCAGAACGAAAAACTGTTTTTT.

CDR3 bases: TGCGCCAGCAGCAAGCCGGGACAGAATAATAACGAGCAGTACTTC. Residues: CASSKPGQNNNEQYF. V is TRBV5-1 and J is TRBJ2-7; 7 bases align to TRBD1. J lost 5 bases, V lost 4 bases, and 12 bases had no gene match. The CDR3 contains 15 residues. Looked up from germline, CDR1 is SGHRS and CDR2 is YFSETQ.

The CDR3 reads CASSEYVGLLNGGNSPLHF. CDR3 coding DNA: TGTGCCAGCAGTGAATATGTCGGACTACTTAACGGGGGTAATTCACCCCTCCACTTT. The chain uses TRBV6-1 and TRBJ1-6, with D maybe TRBD1 (5 bases). This CDR3 has 19 residues. Germline V gene data show CDR1 as MNHNS and CDR2 as SASEGT. The V end was cut by 2 bases, the J end by 6 bases, with 23 bases between.

The CDR3 DNA follows: TGCGCCAGCAGCTTAACTAGCGGGGAATTTAAGTACGAGCAGTACTTC. Protein product: CASSLTSGEFKYEQYF. The chain carries TRBV5-1 and TRBJ2-7; 10 bases match TRBD2. CDR3 size: 16 residues. V was clipped by 2 bases and J by 4 bases; unmatched bases: 9. CDR1 and CDR2 (germline): SGHRS, YFSETQ.